A selection of T cell receptor beta chains follows, all from one sample in a study of cytomegalovirus exposure and HLA in healthy donors. Method: immunoSEQ multiplex PCR; TCRdb's copy keeps in-frame clones and lacks some. This table has hundreds of thousands of clones, approximately 90% appearing once. Material: PBMCs. The receptors originated from a man aged 18 to 35 in good health and CMV-seronegative. Each CDR3 is given with its conserved first and last residue. A D gene is named only where the DNA matches it firmly. The listing skips clone size in some rows; elsewhere it reads once, few, many or a size class.

clone size: NA
J gene: TRBJ1-2
D gene: NA
V gene: TRBV29-1
CDR3 protein: CSVEVGSVYGYTF
CDR3 DNA: TGCAGCGTTGAAGTCGGTTCGGTCTATGGCTACACCTTC

clone size: NA
J gene: TRBJ2-5
D gene: NA
V gene: TRBV5-1
CDR3 protein: CASSLDVATQYF
CDR3 DNA: TGCGCCAGCAGCTTGGACGTGGCGACCCAGTACTTC

clone size: NA
J gene: TRBJ2-7
D gene: NA
V gene: TRBV10-1
CDR3 protein: CASSEPGVHEQYF
CDR3 DNA: TGCGCCAGCAGTGAGCCAGGGGTCCACGAGCAGTACTTC

clone size: once
J gene: TRBJ1-6
D gene: NA
V gene: TRBV19
CDR3 protein: CASQGVVYQSPLHF
CDR3 DNA: TGTGCCAGCCAAGGGGTGGTCTACCAATCACCCCTCCACTTT

clone size: NA
J gene: TRBJ1-2
D gene: NA
V gene: TRBV10-3
CDR3 protein: CAISESYNFKDRGGDGYTF
CDR3 DNA: TGTGCCATCAGTGAGTCCTACAATTTTAAGGATAGGGGCGGAGATGGCTACACCTTC

clone size: NA
J gene: TRBJ1-2
D gene: NA
V gene: TRBV7-3
CDR3 protein: CASSLNGRGNYGYTF
CDR3 DNA: TGTGCCAGCAGCTTAAATGGCAGGGGTAACTATGGCTACACCTTC

clone size: NA
J gene: TRBJ1-2
D gene: NA
V gene: TRBV19
CDR3 protein: CASSPRDILRYGYTF
CDR3 DNA: TGTGCCAGTAGCCCCCGGGACATCCTACGGTATGGCTACACCTTC

clone size: NA
J gene: TRBJ1-1
D gene: NA
V gene: TRBV7-3
CDR3 protein: CASSPSRDSTEAFF
CDR3 DNA: TGTGCCAGCAGCCCATCCAGGGATTCCACTGAAGCTTTCTTT

clone size: NA
J gene: TRBJ2-5
D gene: TRBD2
V gene: TRBV7-7
CDR3 protein: CASSLLGTSGGGTQYF
CDR3 DNA: TGTGCTAGCAGCTTACTCGGGACTAGCGGGGGCGGGACCCAGTACTTC

clone size: NA
J gene: TRBJ2-7
D gene: TRBD1
V gene: TRBV2
CDR3 protein: CASNLWGTGGDEQYF
CDR3 DNA: TGTGCCAGCAATCTCTGGGGGACAGGGGGCGACGAGCAGTACTTC

clone size: NA
J gene: TRBJ1-4
D gene: NA
V gene: TRBV5-1
CDR3 protein: CASSETGTSNEKLFF
CDR3 DNA: TGCGCCAGCAGCGAAACAGGGACTAGTAATGAAAAACTGTTTTTT

clone size: NA
J gene: TRBJ1-2
D gene: TRBD1
V gene: TRBV19
CDR3 protein: CASSRTGTGNNYGYTF
CDR3 DNA: TGTGCCAGTAGTCGCACCGGGACAGGGAATAACTATGGCTACACCTTC

clone size: NA
J gene: TRBJ2-5
D gene: NA
V gene: TRBV4-3
CDR3 protein: CASSQDHLRSEEETQYF
CDR3 DNA: TGCGCCAGCAGCCAAGATCATTTGCGGTCAGAGGAAGAGACCCAGTACTTC

clone size: NA
J gene: TRBJ2-2
D gene: NA
V gene: TRBV4-2
CDR3 protein: CASSQEPGTANTGELFF
CDR3 DNA: TGTGCCAGCAGCCAAGAACCCGGGACTGCCAACACCGGGGAGCTGTTTTTT

clone size: few
J gene: TRBJ2-7
D gene: NA
V gene: TRBV7-3
CDR3 protein: CASSLTPGDYYEQYF
CDR3 DNA: TGTGCCAGCAGCTTAACCCCGGGAGACTACTACGAGCAGTACTTC

clone size: NA
J gene: TRBJ2-5
D gene: NA
V gene: TRBV28
CDR3 protein: CASSLMAGAQETQYF
CDR3 DNA: TGTGCCAGCAGTTTGATGGCAGGGGCCCAAGAGACCCAGTACTTC

clone size: NA
J gene: TRBJ2-7
D gene: TRBD2
V gene: TRBV12-5
CDR3 protein: CASGLVPASFLLAGYEQYF
CDR3 DNA: TGTGCTAGTGGTTTGGTACCTGCGTCGTTCCTCCTAGCGGGTTACGAGCAGTACTTC

clone size: NA
J gene: TRBJ2-3
D gene: NA
V gene: TRBV27
CDR3 protein: CASSFVGARDTQYF
CDR3 DNA: TGTGCCAGCAGTTTCGTGGGGGCTCGAGATACGCAGTATTTT

clone size: once
J gene: TRBJ1-1
D gene: TRBD1
V gene: TRBV9
CDR3 protein: CASSYKGQGTEAFF
CDR3 DNA: TGTGCCAGCAGCTATAAAGGACAGGGTACTGAAGCTTTCTTT

clone size: NA
J gene: TRBJ1-2
D gene: NA
V gene: TRBV10-3
CDR3 protein: CAISDDRNYGYTF
CDR3 DNA: TGTGCCATCAGTGACGACAGGAACTATGGCTACACCTTC

clone size: NA
J gene: TRBJ2-7
D gene: TRBD2
V gene: TRBV7-2
CDR3 protein: CASSPGLGSAYEQYF
CDR3 DNA: TGTGCCAGCAGCCCAGGACTAGGATCCGCTTACGAGCAGTACTTC

clone size: once
J gene: TRBJ1-5
D gene: NA
V gene: TRBV28
CDR3 protein: CASRRGTDGQPQHF
CDR3 DNA: TGTGCCAGCAGGCGGGGGACCGACGGTCAGCCCCAGCATTTT

clone size: NA
J gene: TRBJ1-5
D gene: NA
V gene: TRBV30
CDR3 protein: CAWSGSGMRQPQHF
CDR3 DNA: TGTGCCTGGAGCGGATCAGGGATGAGACAGCCCCAGCATTTT

clone size: once
J gene: TRBJ1-5
D gene: NA
V gene: TRBV28
CDR3 protein: CASSLPREASYSNQPQHF
CDR3 DNA: TGTGCCAGCAGTTTACCCAGGGAGGCGAGTTATAGCAATCAGCCCCAGCATTTT

clone size: NA
J gene: TRBJ1-1
D gene: NA
V gene: TRBV18
CDR3 protein: CASSPQAAMNTEAFF
CDR3 DNA: TGTGCCAGCTCACCACAGGCGGCCATGAACACTGAAGCTTTCTTT

clone size: NA
J gene: TRBJ1-3
D gene: NA
V gene: TRBV15
CDR3 protein: CATGDGFSGNTIYF
CDR3 DNA: TGTGCCACAGGGGATGGGTTCTCTGGAAACACCATATATTTT

clone size: NA
J gene: TRBJ2-7
D gene: NA
V gene: TRBV9
CDR3 protein: CASSVGPSYEQYF
CDR3 DNA: TGTGCCAGCAGCGTAGGTCCGTCCTACGAGCAGTACTTC

clone size: once
J gene: TRBJ1-1
D gene: TRBD1
V gene: TRBV14
CDR3 protein: CASSPRQGGSTEAFF
CDR3 DNA: TGTGCCAGCAGCCCCCGACAGGGAGGATCCACTGAAGCTTTCTTT

clone size: NA
J gene: TRBJ1-4
D gene: TRBD1
V gene: TRBV19
CDR3 protein: CASRFTQGVEKLFF
CDR3 DNA: TGTGCCAGTAGATTCACACAGGGGGTTGAAAAACTGTTTTTT

clone size: NA
J gene: TRBJ1-1
D gene: NA
V gene: TRBV5-4
CDR3 protein: CASSLAPPGYEGNTEAFF
CDR3 DNA: TGTGCCAGCAGCTTGGCCCCGCCTGGTTATGAGGGGAACACTGAAGCTTTCTTT

clone size: NA
J gene: TRBJ2-7
D gene: TRBD1
V gene: TRBV30
CDR3 protein: CAWSGYGGQGYEQYF
CDR3 DNA: TGTGCCTGGAGTGGTTATGGGGGACAGGGCTACGAGCAGTACTTC

clone size: NA
J gene: TRBJ2-7
D gene: TRBD2
V gene: TRBV4-1
CDR3 protein: CASSQVSGPTYEQYF
CDR3 DNA: TGCGCCAGCAGCCAAGTTAGCGGGCCCACCTACGAGCAGTACTTC

clone size: NA
J gene: TRBJ2-7
D gene: NA
V gene: TRBV28
CDR3 protein: CASNKPPGLEEQYF
CDR3 DNA: TGTGCCAGCAATAAGCCCCCGGGATTGGAAGAGCAGTACTTC

clone size: NA
J gene: TRBJ1-1
D gene: NA
V gene: TRBV11-2
CDR3 protein: CASSFNPGTEAFF
CDR3 DNA: TGTGCCAGCAGCTTCAATCCGGGCACTGAAGCTTTCTTT

clone size: few
J gene: TRBJ1-5
D gene: NA
V gene: TRBV6-5
CDR3 protein: CASSARVGQPQHF
CDR3 DNA: TGTGCCAGCAGTGCCAGGGTTGGGCAGCCCCAGCATTTT

clone size: once
J gene: TRBJ2-1
D gene: TRBD2
V gene: TRBV15
CDR3 protein: CATSIKRGRAGYNEQFF
CDR3 DNA: TGTGCCACCAGCATCAAACGAGGGAGGGCCGGGTACAATGAGCAGTTCTTC

clone size: NA
J gene: TRBJ2-5
D gene: TRBD2
V gene: TRBV27
CDR3 protein: CASSTARFSGGQYF
CDR3 DNA: TGTGCCAGCAGCACCGCGAGATTTAGCGGGGGCCAGTACTTC

clone size: once
J gene: TRBJ1-4
D gene: TRBD1
V gene: TRBV19
CDR3 protein: CASTAPRDRGKEKLFF
CDR3 DNA: TGTGCCAGTACCGCACCCCGGGACAGGGGCAAGGAAAAACTGTTTTTT

clone size: NA
J gene: TRBJ1-2
D gene: TRBD1
V gene: TRBV5-1
CDR3 protein: CASYRDRGNYGYTF
CDR3 DNA: TGCGCCAGCTACCGGGACAGGGGTAACTATGGCTACACCTTC

clone size: NA
J gene: TRBJ2-3
D gene: NA
V gene: TRBV6-6
CDR3 protein: CASRTTGMTDTQYF
CDR3 DNA: TGTGCCAGCAGAACCACAGGAATGACAGATACGCAGTATTTT

clone size: few
J gene: TRBJ2-7
D gene: TRBD2
V gene: TRBV6-1
CDR3 protein: CASSEPGVGGDF
CDR3 DNA: TGTGCCAGCAGTGAACCCGGGGTCGGGGGGGATTTT

clone size: NA
J gene: TRBJ2-6
D gene: NA
V gene: TRBV4-3
CDR3 protein: CASSQSRGANVLTF
CDR3 DNA: TGCGCCAGCAGCCAAAGTCGGGGGGCCAACGTCCTGACTTTC

clone size: NA
J gene: TRBJ2-5
D gene: TRBD1
V gene: TRBV4-3
CDR3 protein: CASSQGEGQGSETQYF
CDR3 DNA: TGCGCCAGCAGCCAAGGGGAAGGACAGGGGTCGGAGACCCAGTACTTC

clone size: NA
J gene: TRBJ1-4
D gene: TRBD1
V gene: TRBV5-4
CDR3 protein: CASSLVQGDEKLFF
CDR3 DNA: TGTGCCAGCAGCTTGGTCCAGGGGGATGAAAAACTGTTTTTT

clone size: NA
J gene: TRBJ2-5
D gene: TRBD2
V gene: TRBV4-3
CDR3 protein: CASSHQLEASGGVETQYF
CDR3 DNA: TGCGCCAGCAGCCACCAACTCGAGGCTAGCGGGGGGGTCGAGACCCAGTACTTC

clone size: NA
J gene: TRBJ1-5
D gene: TRBD1
V gene: TRBV9
CDR3 protein: CASSAQGDYQPQHF
CDR3 DNA: TGTGCCAGCAGCGCACAGGGGGACTATCAGCCCCAGCATTTT

clone size: NA
J gene: TRBJ2-3
D gene: NA
V gene: TRBV2
CDR3 protein: CASSALALRGDTQYF
CDR3 DNA: TGTGCCAGCAGTGCGCTAGCCCTGCGGGGAGATACGCAGTATTTT

clone size: NA
J gene: TRBJ1-2
D gene: TRBD1
V gene: TRBV2
CDR3 protein: CASSRQGFGGYTF
CDR3 DNA: TGTGCCAGCAGTCGACAGGGGTTTGGTGGCTACACCTTC

clone size: NA
J gene: TRBJ2-5
D gene: TRBD2
V gene: TRBV18
CDR3 protein: CASSPPGGSYETQYF
CDR3 DNA: TGTGCCAGCTCACCACCGGGGGGGTCGTACGAGACCCAGTACTTC

clone size: NA
J gene: TRBJ2-3
D gene: NA
V gene: TRBV5-1
CDR3 protein: CASSLDRLASDTQYF
CDR3 DNA: TGCGCCAGCAGCTTGGATAGACTCGCCTCAGATACGCAGTATTTT

clone size: NA
J gene: TRBJ2-1
D gene: TRBD2
V gene: TRBV11-2
CDR3 protein: CASEGGGLYNEQFF
CDR3 DNA: TGTGCCAGCGAAGGCGGGGGGCTCTACAATGAGCAGTTCTTC

clone size: once
J gene: TRBJ1-2
D gene: NA
V gene: TRBV4-3
CDR3 protein: CASSQEGGRGPPWGYTF
CDR3 DNA: TGCGCCAGCAGCCAAGAAGGGGGTCGCGGGCCACCCTGGGGCTACACCTTC

clone size: NA
J gene: TRBJ2-4
D gene: NA
V gene: TRBV9
CDR3 protein: CASSVFGEGNIQYF
CDR3 DNA: TGTGCCAGCAGCGTTTTTGGTGAGGGAAACATTCAGTACTTC